The 20 T cell receptor beta chains reported below all come from one sample, sequenced in a study of T cell repertoires in cytomegalovirus infection. These receptors have no known antigen. TCRdb called the reads again in MiXCR, with one record for every CDR3 protein. Of about 330,000 distinct CDR3 sequences detected, about 35% appear once; the ten largest clones hold approximately 12%. The sequencing here drew on cultured PBMCs, taken from culture after CMV antigen stimulation. These receptor sequences come from a human donor in good health (CMV status not recorded). Some clones in this sample may be carry-over from other donors' samples.

The rearrangement joins TRBV12-3 or TRBV12-4 to TRBJ2-3, with D maybe TRBD2 (6 bases). The CDR3 is 14 residues long. Trimming took 6 bases from V and 7 from J, leaving 17 bases between them. This CDR3 reads CASSGWRGEHTQYF. The CDR3 DNA is TGTGCCAGCAGCGGCTGGCGGGGAGAGCATACGCAGTATTTT.

The V and J genes are TRBV7-9 and TRBJ2-5; D possibly corresponds to TRBD2 (5 bases). The germline V and J ends were trimmed by 4 bases and 4 bases, with 25 bases remaining between them. Germline lookup yields CDR1 SEHNR and CDR2 FQNEAQ (reference sequence). The CDR3 totals 18 residues. CDR3 nucleotides: TGTGCCAGCAGCTGGCTAAGAGGACTTAACGCCCCTCGAGAGACCCAGTACTTC. It yields the protein CASSWLRGLNAPRETQYF.

The V and J genes are TRBV15 and TRBJ2-5; D is unresolved. Germline lookup yields CDR1 LNHNV and CDR2 YYDKDF (reference sequence). V was pared by 0 bases and J by 2 bases, with 13 bases between. The CDR3 has 16 amino acids. CDR3 sequence reads: CATSRDLGRLQETQYF. The CDR3 DNA reads TGTGCCACCAGCAGAGATCTCGGGCGGTTACAAGAGACCCAGTACTTC.

This chain links TRBV24-1 with TRBJ2-5; 10 bases map to TRBD1. Trimming at V came to 10 bases and at J to 5 bases, leaving 9 bases not matched to a gene. The germline V gene has CDR1 KGHDR and CDR2 SFDVKD. This CDR3 has 14 amino acids. CDR3 nucleotide sequence: TGTGCCACTTGCCTGGGACAGGGGACGGAGACCCAGTACTTC. It codes for CATCLGQGTETQYF.

This clonotype was counted many times. The rearrangement uses TRBV7-2 and TRBJ1-1; D remains ambiguous. CDR1 is SGHTA, CDR2 FQGNSA, per germline. Trimming shortened V by 4 bases and J by 7 bases, and 13 bases separated the two germline ends. The CDR3 consists of 13 residues. CDR3 DNA sequence: TGTGCCAGCAGCTCGGACCGGACCTTTGAAGCTTTCTTT. This gives the protein CASSSDRTFEAFF.

The genes are TRBV7-6 and TRBJ2-3, with D possibly TRBD1 on 6 matching bases. Germline values: CDR1 SGHVS, CDR2 FNYEAQ. The V and J ends lost 6 bases and 4 bases respectively, with 11 bases between them. CDR3 size: 13 residues. CDR3 sequence (DNA): TGTGCCAGCAGGTCAGGGGTGTCAGATACGCAGTATTTT. Its protein is CASRSGVSDTQYF.

This clonotype was counted between two and nine times. The chain combines TRBV6-2 or TRBV6-3 with TRBJ1-1, with D perhaps TRBD1 (5 bases). V lost 0 bases, J lost 5 bases, and 13 bases lay in between. The CDR3 extends over 15 amino acids. Germline V gene sequence: CDR1 MNHEY, CDR2 SVGEGT. In nucleotides, the CDR3 is TGTGCCAGCAGTTACTCGATGGGGGTTTGGACTGAAGCTTTCTTT. It specifies CASSYSMGVWTEAFF.

The chain has TRBV27 and TRBJ2-3, with 10 bases lining up with TRBD2. Trimming removed 1 base from V and 0 bases from J; junction bases left unmatched: 4. This CDR3 contains 17 residues. CDR1 and CDR2 from the germline V gene are MNHEY and SMNVEV (reference sequence). CDR3 sequence reads: CASSLLAGGASTDTQYF. For the CDR3, the DNA is TGTGCCAGCAGTTTATTAGCGGGAGGCGCTAGCACAGATACGCAGTATTTT.

The CDR3 DNA is TGTGCCAGCAGTGACCAACATGGGACAGGGAAAAACATTCAGTACTTC. Residues: CASSDQHGTGKNIQYF. The V and J genes are TRBV6-2 or TRBV6-3 and TRBJ2-4; 9 nucleotides line up with TRBD1. Per germline, CDR1 MNHEY and CDR2 SVGEGT. CDR3 length: 16 residues. The J segment lost 4 bases and the V segment lost 5 bases, leaving 9 bases of the junction unmatched.

This clonotype was seen a few times. V gene TRBV7-2 combines with J gene TRBJ2-3, with D unresolved. CDR1 SGHTA and CDR2 FQGNSA come from the germline V gene. The V end lost 2 bases, the J end lost 0 bases, and 9 bases lay between the germline ends. The CDR3 runs 15 residues. This CDR3 reads CASSLSGHSTDTQYF. The CDR3 bases are TGTGCCAGCAGCTTAAGTGGCCATAGCACAGATACGCAGTATTTT.

The rearrangement uses TRBV6-1 and TRBJ2-7; TRBD2 aligns across 12 bases. The V segment lost 8 bases and the J segment 8 bases; nucleotides outside the gene matches: 7. This CDR3 contains 13 residues. Germline CDR1 reads MNHNS; CDR2 reads SASEGT. The CDR3 nucleotides read TGTGCCAGCCACGCTAGCGGGAGGGACCAGCAGTACGTC. Amino acid sequence: CASHASGRDQQYV.

This clonotype appeared a few times. CDR3 sequence (DNA): TGTGCCAGTAGTATAGACGACAGGGGTGACCAGCCCCAGCATTTT. Translation: CASSIDDRGDQPQHF. The rearrangement links TRBV19 to TRBJ1-5; 8 nucleotides line up with TRBD1. V lost 0 bases to trimming and J lost 7 bases; unmatched junction nucleotides: 5. This CDR3 spans 15 amino acids. Germline V CDR1 and CDR2: LNHDA, SQIVND (reference sequence). The whole variable domain, remainder taken from reference TRBV19 and TRBJ1-5, is DGGITQSPKYLFRKEGQNVTLSCEQNLNHDAMYWYRQDPGQGLRLIYYSQIVNDFQKGDIAEGYSVSREKKESFPLTVTSAQKNPTAFYLCASSIDDRGDQPQHFGDGTRLSIL.

The gene calls are TRBV6-5 and TRBJ1-5; TRBD1 matches 7 bases. CDR3 length: 15 amino acids. Germline CDR1 and CDR2: MNHEY and SVGAGI. J was trimmed by 2 bases and V by 6 bases; bases with no gene match: 7. The CDR3 nucleotides read TGTGCCAGCAGAGGGGGCAGGGTCGGCAATCAGCCCCAGCATTTT. Its translation: CASRGGRVGNQPQHF.

This clonotype has more than one count but fewer than ten. This sequence joins TRBV12-3 or TRBV12-4 and TRBJ1-5; D remains ambiguous. The V end was cut by 7 bases, the J end by 5 bases, with 9 bases between. The CDR3 totals 12 residues. The CDR3 reads CASKTGDQPQHF. CDR3 nucleotide sequence: TGTGCCAGCAAGACTGGGGATCAGCCCCAGCATTTT.

V and J are TRBV11-2 and TRBJ1-2; D remains ambiguous. Germline V CDR1 and CDR2: SGHAT, FQNNGV. The V and J ends lost 1 base and 6 bases respectively, with 12 bases between them. This CDR3 is built from 14 residues. The CDR3 DNA follows: TGTGCCAGCAGCTTAGTCAGGACCACGAATGGCTACACCTTC. Residues: CASSLVRTTNGYTF.

This clonotype was detected ten times or more. Here the CDR3 DNA reads TGTGCCAGCAGCCAACATTCCCCGGGACTGAATGAGCAGTTCTTC. It encodes CASSQHSPGLNEQFF. V usage is TRBV7-2 and J usage is TRBJ2-1, with a weak D call TRBD2 (6 bases). The CDR3 runs 15 residues. Germline CDR1 is SGHTA and CDR2 is FQGNSA. V was cut by 5 bases and J by 7 bases, with 18 bases left in between.

In its sample, this clonotype was seen many times. The CDR3 DNA reads as TGTGCCAGCAGCTTTGGAGGACTAGCGGGAGAGGGAGAGACCCAGTACTTC. Translation gives CASSFGGLAGEGETQYF. The rearrangement joins TRBV11-2 to TRBJ2-5; TRBD2 agrees at 13 bases. The CDR3 runs to 17 residues. Germline loops: CDR1 SGHAT, CDR2 FQNNGV. The junction had 8 bases not matched to a gene; V was cut back by 3 bases and J by 4 bases.

This clonotype was counted a few times. J is TRBJ1-3 and V is TRBV5-4, with 7 nucleotides matching TRBD1. This CDR3 has 17 amino acids. Germline CDR1 and CDR2: SGHNT and YYREEE (reference sequence). Trimming at V came to 4 bases and at J to 4 bases, leaving 14 bases not matched to a gene. CDR3 residues: CASSLPPGTGAGNTIYF. DNA for the CDR3: TGTGCCAGCAGCCTCCCCCCGGGAACAGGGGCAGGAAACACCATATATTTT.

Many counts were recorded for this clonotype. This sequence joins TRBV7-8 and TRBJ1-2; tentative D call: TRBD1 (5 bases). Trimming pared 4 bases from V and 1 base from J, leaving 16 bases between. This CDR3 spans 16 amino acids. CDR1 and CDR2 (germline): SGHVS, FQNEAQ. The CDR3 loop is CASSYPGGRFNYGYTF. The CDR3 DNA reads TGTGCCAGCAGCTACCCCGGGGGACGATTTAACTATGGCTACACCTTC.

This rearrangement joins TRBV28 to TRBJ2-5, with 8 positions matching TRBD2. In germline, CDR1 is MDHEN, CDR2 SYDVKM. The CDR3 covers 15 residues. The V gene end was trimmed by 3 bases and the J gene end by 7 bases; junction bases not matched to a gene: 10. Here the CDR3 DNA reads TGTGCCAGCAGTTTGGCAGGACTAGCCGGAGGGACCCAGTACTTC. Its translation: CASSLAGLAGGTQYF.